This T cell receptor (beta chain) was found in a study of human T cells and chemical hapten exposure. A single record per CDR3 protein comes from TCRdb applying MiXCR to the RACE reads. The sample lists some 91,000 distinct CDR3 sequences; roughly a quarter were seen once. As for time point: patch test 3, about 24 weeks after DPC sensitization. Treatment denoted: therapeutic diphenylcyclopropenone sensitization with weekly scalp DPC. V was cut by 1 base and J by 9 bases, with 7 bases left in between. The CDR3 has 13 amino acids. Sample: whole blood, taken in connection with sensitization to the hapten diphenylcyclopropenone (DPC). The sequence derives from a man aged 40-55 years with alopecia areata. Some clones in this sample may be carry-over from other donors' samples. The V and J genes are TRBV12-3 or TRBV12-4 and TRBJ2-6, with TRBD2 as a possible D gene (6 bases). This CDR3 reads CASSLEGGNVLTF. For the CDR3, the DNA is TGTGCCAGCAGTTTAGAGGGAGGCAACGTCCTGACTTTC.